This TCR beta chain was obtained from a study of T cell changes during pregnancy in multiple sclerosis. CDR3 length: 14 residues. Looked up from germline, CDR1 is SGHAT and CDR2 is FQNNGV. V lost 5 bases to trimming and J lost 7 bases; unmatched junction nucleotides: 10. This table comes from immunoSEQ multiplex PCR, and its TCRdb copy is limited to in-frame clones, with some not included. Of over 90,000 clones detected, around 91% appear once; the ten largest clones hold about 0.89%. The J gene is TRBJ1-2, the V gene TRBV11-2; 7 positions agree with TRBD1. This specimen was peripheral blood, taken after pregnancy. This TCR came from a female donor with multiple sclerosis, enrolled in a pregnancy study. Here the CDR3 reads CASSIRGVSSGYTF. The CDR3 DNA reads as TGTGCCAGCAGCATCAGGGGGGTCTCGAGTGGCTACACCTTC.